This T cell receptor beta chain was captured in a study of shared clonotypes between healthy human individuals. Study results and limitations: The generation probabilities recorded for non-shared clonotypes fell below those of clonotypes shared by all four donors.

Genomic DNA from each subset was divided evenly over several immunoSEQ plates. In the authors' methods: ImmunoSEQ output lacked quality scores and full-length reads, limiting matched filtering. The data were produced by immunoSEQ multiplex PCR, yet TCRdb's version contains in-frame clones alone and is incomplete. V and J calls and clone size follow that table, whereas D and trimming were derived from the DNA. The sample carries 2,500,000 or so clones, roughly 93% recorded once. This CDR3 region has 16 residues. The V gene end was trimmed by 0 bases and the J gene end by 1 base; junction bases not matched to a gene: 3. The germline V gene encodes CDR1 SGHRS and CDR2 YFSETQ. Partitioning of CD4+ cells yielded a CD45RA+ naive subset and a CD45RA-negative memory subset. Turning to this clone: Antigen: not known.

The chain couples TRBV5-1 to TRBJ2-2, with TRBD2 identical over 7 bases. The TCR originated in a man aged 18 to 30 in good health. Some clones in this sample may be carry-over from other donors' samples. Sequenced input: naive CD4+ T cells from PBMCs. The subset was: CD45RA+ positively selected. The CDR3 bases are TGCGCCAGCAGCTTGGGGCTAGCGGTGAACACCGGGGAGCTGTTTTTT. Amino acid sequence: CASSLGLAVNTGELFF. Full variable domain (rest looked up from reference TRBV5-1 and TRBJ2-2): KAGVTQTPRYLIKTRGQQVTLSCSPISGHRSVSWYQQTPGQGLQFLFEYFSETQRNKGNFPGRFSGRQFSNSRSEMNVSTLELGDSALYLCASSLGLAVNTGELFFGEGSRLTVL.